These 28 T cell receptor beta chains were all obtained from the same sample, sequenced in a study of cytomegalovirus exposure and HLA in healthy donors. This PCR relied on a set of 60 Vbeta primers and 13 Jbeta primers. Method: immunoSEQ multiplex PCR; TCRdb's copy keeps in-frame clones and lacks some. The data contain roughly 140,000 clones, 80% to 90% of them singletons. Sequenced sample: PBMCs. Every receptor here comes from a woman aged 35 to 49 in good health and CMV-seropositive.

The rearrangement uses TRBV21-1 and TRBJ1-2. TRBV21-1 is given as a pseudogene. The CDR3 sequence is 15 residues long. The DNA for the CDR3 is TGTGCCAGCACCGACACCCCTGGGAGCCTAAAGGGCTACACCTTC. Its protein product is CASTDTPGSLKGYTF.

The chain combines TRBV30 with TRBJ2-2; TRBD1 agrees at 7 bases. The CDR3 totals 15 residues. V gave up 0 bases and J gave up 1 base; unmatched junction bases: 2. Germline assignment: CDR1 GTSNPN and CDR2 SVGIG (reference sequence). CDR3 in amino acids: CAWSVRQGNTGELFF. The CDR3 DNA follows: TGTGCCTGGAGTGTTAGACAGGGGAACACCGGGGAGCTGTTTTTT.

V gene TRBV18 combines with J gene TRBJ2-5; D may be TRBD2 (5 bases). The germline gives CDR1 KGHSH, CDR2 LQKENI. The CDR3 is 14 amino acids. Trimming took 3 bases from V and 4 from J, leaving 12 bases between them. This chain's CDR3 is CASSPSRTSETQYF. CDR3 bases: TGTGCCAGCTCACCTTCAAGGACTTCAGAGACCCAGTACTTC.

This clone has only one observation. The chain has TRBV27 and TRBJ2-2, with no clear D. The CDR3 has 14 residues. V lost 5 bases, J lost 1 base, and 8 bases lay in between. CDR1 MNHEY and CDR2 SMNVEV come from the germline V gene (reference sequence). CDR3 sequence reads: CASSPRGNTGELFF. The CDR3 DNA reads TGTGCCAGCAGTCCACGCGGGAACACCGGGGAGCTGTTTTTT.

This clone was seen only a few times. The chain employs TRBV6-5 and TRBJ1-1; tentatively, D is TRBD1 (6 bases). Trimming cost V 0 bases and J 1 base, with 12 bases left between them. The V gene's germline CDR1 is MNHEY and CDR2 SVGAGI. The length of the CDR3 is 16 residues. The CDR3 region is CASSYSAGGENTEAFF. The CDR3 DNA follows: TGTGCCAGCAGTTACTCCGCGGGGGGCGAGAACACTGAAGCTTTCTTT.

The chain is built from TRBV5-4 and TRBJ2-5; tentative D call: TRBD2 (7 bases). The CDR3 length is 14 residues. Trimming pared 4 bases from V and 1 base from J, leaving 11 bases between. Germline V gives CDR1 SGHNT, CDR2 YYREEE (reference sequence). The CDR3 coding sequence is TGTGCCAGCAGCGACCGGGGGGCCCAAGAGACCCAGTACTTC. This translates into CASSDRGAQETQYF.

CDR3 nucleotide sequence: TGTGCCAGCAGTAGAATTACTAGCGGGAGGGTGGCCTACGAGCAGTACTTC. Translation: CASSRITSGRVAYEQYF. J is TRBJ2-7 and V is TRBV27; 13 positions match TRBD2. The CDR3 loop spans 17 amino acids. V was pared by 5 bases and J by 2 bases, with 9 bases of the junction left unmatched. CDR1 is MNHEY, CDR2 SMNVEV, per germline (reference sequence).

In its sample, this clone was seen once. CDR3 amino acids: CASSPGGGFNEKLFF. DNA for the CDR3: TGTGCCAGCAGCCCGGGGGGGGGATTTAATGAAAAACTGTTTTTT. The genes are TRBV4-2 and TRBJ1-4, with D possibly being TRBD1 (5 bases). V was pared by 4 bases and J by 4 bases, with 13 bases between. The CDR3 has 15 amino acids. Germline V gene data show CDR1 as LGHNA and CDR2 as YNFKEQ.

The V gene is TRBV7-8, the J gene TRBJ1-6; TRBD1 might be the D (6 bases). V lost 6 bases and J lost 7, with 19 bases in between. CDR3 length: 16 amino acids. CDR1 SGHVS and CDR2 FQNEAQ come from the germline V gene. The CDR3 loop is CASRLIGAGENSPLHF. DNA for the CDR3: TGTGCCAGCAGGCTGATTGGGGCAGGGGAGAATTCACCCCTCCACTTT. Looking up the rest from reference TRBV7-8 and TRBJ1-6 gives the full variable domain: GAGVSQSPRYKVAKRGQDVALRCDPISGHVSLFWYQQALGQGPEFLTYFQNEAQLDKSGLPSDRFFAERPEGSVSTLKIQRTQQEDSAVYLCASRLIGAGENSPLHFGNGTRLTVT.

V gene TRBV7-8 combines with J gene TRBJ2-3; possible D gene TRBD2, 6 bases. V was trimmed by 5 bases and J by 1 base, leaving 13 bases between them. Per the germline V gene, CDR1 is SGHVS and CDR2 is FQNEAQ. The CDR3 extends over 15 amino acids. CDR3 DNA: TGTGCCAGCAGCATGCGGGGTGCAGGCACAGATACGCAGTATTTT. It specifies CASSMRGAGTDTQYF.

The V gene is TRBV7-9, the J gene TRBJ2-5; the match to TRBD1 covers 7 bases. Germline values: CDR1 SEHNR, CDR2 FQNEAQ (reference sequence). The trim removed 1 base at V and 3 bases at J, leaving 2 bases unmatched. This CDR3 spans 14 amino acids. The CDR3 protein is CASSLGQGEETQYF. The CDR3 nucleotides are TGTGCCAGCAGCTTAGGGCAGGGGGAAGAGACCCAGTACTTC.

V gene TRBV30 combines with J gene TRBJ1-5, with D perhaps matching TRBD1 (5 bases). CDR1 and CDR2 (germline): GTSNPN, SVGIG (reference sequence). V gave up 4 bases and J gave up 7 bases, with 14 bases separating them. The CDR3 spans 13 residues. The DNA for the CDR3 is TGTGCCTGGACCCCCGTGGGGGGACAGCCCCAGCATTTT. This sequence encodes CAWTPVGGQPQHF.

This chain connects TRBV25-1 to TRBJ2-7; 7 bases agree with TRBD2. CDR3 size: 15 residues. V dropped 0 bases and J dropped 3; count of bases not matched to a gene: 5. Germline V gives CDR1 MGHDK, CDR2 SYGVNS. The DNA for the CDR3 is TGTGCCAGCAGTGAATACATGGGGAGGGTCTACGAGCAGTACTTC. It translates to CASSEYMGRVYEQYF.

A remark on this clone: At one end, the junction sequence differs from germline, possibly due to a read error. V and J are TRBV5-4 and TRBJ2-3; TRBD1 agrees at 8 bases. This CDR3 is 16 amino acids long. Germline V lookup: CDR1 SGHNT, CDR2 YYREEE (reference sequence). CDR3 bases: TGTGCCAGCAGCTACCCGACAGGGGTTATCACAGATGCGCAGTATTTT. It is translated as CASSYPTGVITDAQYF.

The rearrangement links TRBV27 to TRBJ1-2; no definite D call. Trimming pared 4 bases from V and 4 bases from J, leaving 13 bases between. CDR1 and CDR2 from the germline V gene are MNHEY and SMNVEV (reference sequence). The CDR3 runs to 14 residues. CDR3 sequence reads: CASSSPDRGYGYTF. The CDR3 nucleotides are TGTGCCAGCAGTTCCCCGGACCGGGGCTATGGCTACACCTTC.

V is TRBV5-5 and J is TRBJ2-7; D perhaps matches TRBD1 (5 bases). V lost 4 bases, J lost 2 bases, and 10 bases lay in between. CDR3 length: 13 amino acids. From germline, CDR1 is SGHKS and CDR2 YYEKEE (reference sequence). CDR3 sequence: CASSDQGAYEQYF. The CDR3 DNA follows: TGTGCCAGCAGCGACCAGGGTGCCTACGAGCAGTACTTC.

The chain is built from TRBV11-2 and TRBJ1-1; D may be TRBD1 (5 bases). There are 15 residues in the CDR3. Trimming shortened V by 4 bases and J by 1 base, and 13 bases separated the two germline ends. CDR1 and CDR2 (germline): SGHAT, FQNNGV. CDR3 region: CASSSGHHSNTEAFF. Here the CDR3 DNA reads TGTGCCAGCAGCTCCGGACACCACTCGAACACTGAAGCTTTCTTT.

This clone showed up just once. The chain joins TRBV7-9 to TRBJ1-2; D gene uncertain. CDR3 length: 16 residues. Deletions cut 2 bases from V and 4 bases from J, with 17 bases between. Germline values: CDR1 SEHNR, CDR2 FQNEAQ (reference sequence). The CDR3 protein is CASSLRNVSGPYGYTF. CDR3 bases: TGTGCCAGCAGCTTACGCAACGTCAGTGGCCCCTATGGCTACACCTTC.

V usage is TRBV2 and J usage is TRBJ2-7, with D perhaps TRBD1 (6 bases). In germline, CDR1 is SNHLY, CDR2 FYNNEI. This CDR3 region has 14 residues. Between the trimmed V and J ends, which lost 1 base and 1 base, there was a span of 8 bases. CDR3 in DNA: TGTGCCAGCAGTGAAGGGGGGCAGTCCTACGAGCAGTACTTC. Protein: CASSEGGQSYEQYF.

This chain connects TRBV11-3 to TRBJ1-1, with TRBD1 as a possible D gene (6 bases). Between the trimmed V and J ends, which lost 0 bases and 3 bases, there was a span of 8 bases. The germline CDR1 and CDR2 sequences are SGHNT and YENEEA. This CDR3 region has 14 residues. The CDR3 spells CASSLEGGDTEAFF. In DNA form, the CDR3 reads TGTGCCAGCAGCTTAGAAGGGGGGGACACTGAAGCTTTCTTT.

The CDR3 DNA reads as TGTGCCAGCAGTTTGGTCGCTTCGTACAGGGAGCCCTACGAGCAGTACTTC. Translating gives CASSLVASYREPYEQYF. The V call is TRBV28, the J call TRBJ2-7; TRBD1 is a possible D gene (6 bases). Germline V gene sequence: CDR1 MDHEN, CDR2 SYDVKM. The CDR3 covers 17 residues. V lost 3 bases, J lost 2 bases, and 20 bases lay in between.

The count of this clone is one. This chain connects TRBV30 to TRBJ1-3; unclear D gene. Germline CDR1 is GTSNPN and CDR2 is SVGIG (reference sequence). The CDR3 runs to 12 residues. V was trimmed by 8 bases and J by 4 bases, leaving 12 bases between them. DNA for the CDR3: TGTGCCGAAAGGAGGACCGGAAACACCATATATTTT. Protein product: CAERRTGNTIYF.

This clone has only one observation. The chain has TRBV10-2 and TRBJ2-7; 10 nucleotides line up with TRBD2. This CDR3 has 16 amino acids. Germline assignment: CDR1 WSHSY and CDR2 SAAADI. The V segment lost 7 bases and the J segment 0 bases; nucleotides outside the gene matches: 9. In DNA form, the CDR3 reads TGCGCCAGCAAGGAAGCGGGGGGGCGGAGCTCCTACGAGCAGTACTTC. As protein: CASKEAGGRSSYEQYF.

J is TRBJ2-3 and V is TRBV9, with 8 bases identical to TRBD2. V shed 3 bases, J shed 3 bases, and the junction held 6 bases outside the gene matches. The CDR3 runs 15 residues. The germline CDR1 and CDR2 sequences are SGDLS and YYNGEE. The CDR3 region has the DNA TGTGCCAGCAGCGCTTCCGGGAGGGAAACAGATACGCAGTATTTT. This codes for CASSASGRETDTQYF.

This chain uses TRBV2 with TRBJ2-2, with 9 bases lining up with TRBD1. Germline-derived CDR1 and CDR2 are SNHLY and FYNNEI. V was clipped by 3 bases and J by 0 bases; unmatched bases: 2. This CDR3 is 16 amino acids long. Here the CDR3 reads CASSERQGANTGELFF. The DNA for the CDR3 is TGTGCCAGCAGTGAGAGACAGGGGGCGAACACCGGGGAGCTGTTTTTT.

The V and J genes are TRBV7-9 and TRBJ1-4; D is ambiguous. There are 13 residues in the CDR3. Between the trimmed V and J ends, which lost 8 bases and 3 bases, there was a span of 10 bases. Per germline, CDR1 SEHNR and CDR2 FQNEAQ (reference sequence). CDR3 nucleotides: TGTGCCAGCTCGGGGAGGGCTAATGAAAAACTGTTTTTT. This sequence encodes CASSGRANEKLFF. Full variable domain (remainder filled in from reference TRBV7-9 and TRBJ1-4): DTGVSQNPRHKITKRGQNVTFRCDPISEHNRLYWYRQTLGQGPEFLTYFQNEAQLEKSRLLSDRFSAERPKGSFSTLEIQRTEQGDSAMYLCASSGRANEKLFFGSGTQLSVL.

This sequence joins TRBV10-3 and TRBJ1-5; TRBD1 matches at 8 bases. The CDR3 consists of 18 residues. J lost 5 bases, V lost 2 bases, and 14 bases had no gene match. The germline V gene encodes CDR1 ENHRY and CDR2 SYGVKD. CDR3: CAISEMQAGGPHDQPQHF. The CDR3 region has the DNA TGTGCCATCAGTGAGATGCAGGCAGGGGGCCCTCACGATCAGCCCCAGCATTTT.

The chain employs TRBV10-3 and TRBJ1-5; 7 positions agree with TRBD1. The CDR3 totals 17 residues. The germline gives CDR1 ENHRY, CDR2 SYGVKD. The J segment lost 0 bases and the V segment lost 0 bases, leaving 5 bases of the junction unmatched. CDR3 sequence (DNA): TGTGCCATCAGTGAGTCGGCGACAGGGACTAGCAATCAGCCCCAGCATTTT. Protein: CAISESATGTSNQPQHF.